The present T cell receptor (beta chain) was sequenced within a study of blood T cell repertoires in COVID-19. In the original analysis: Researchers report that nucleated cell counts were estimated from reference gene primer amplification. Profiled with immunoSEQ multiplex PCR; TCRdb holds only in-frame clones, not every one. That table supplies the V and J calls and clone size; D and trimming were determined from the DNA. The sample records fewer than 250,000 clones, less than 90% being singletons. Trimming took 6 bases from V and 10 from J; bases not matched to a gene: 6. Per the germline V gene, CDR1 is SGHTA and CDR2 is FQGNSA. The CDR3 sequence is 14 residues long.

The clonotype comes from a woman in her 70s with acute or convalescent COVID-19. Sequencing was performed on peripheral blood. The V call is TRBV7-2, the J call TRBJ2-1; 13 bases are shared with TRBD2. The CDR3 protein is CASRRTSGSKEQFF. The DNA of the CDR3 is TGTGCCAGCAGGAGGACTAGCGGGAGTAAGGAGCAGTTCTTC.